Below are 16 T cell receptor beta chains sequenced from a single sample in a study of T cells in Graves' hyperthyroidism and ophthalmopathy. Regions amplified from RNA transcripts were the TCR beta CDR3 regions. Using the HTBI primer set, a first-round RT-PCR was run on the TCR CDR3. In TCRdb, the multiplex PCR reads were re-called with MiXCR into one record per CDR3 protein. The sample lists under 450,000 distinct CDR3 sequences, about a sixth occurring once. Sequenced input: blood. Receptors were obtained from a woman younger than 30 with Graves' hyperthyroidism.

Many counts were recorded for this clonotype. This chain links TRBV20-1 with TRBJ1-1; a possible D gene is TRBD1 (6 bases). The CDR3 sequence is 13 residues long. Trimming removed 6 bases at V and 4 bases at J, with 15 bases between. In germline, CDR1 is DFQATT, CDR2 SNEGSKA (reference sequence). The CDR3 here is CSAATGPSTEAFF. CDR3 coding DNA: TGCAGTGCGGCGACAGGCCCGAGCACTGAAGCTTTCTTT.

The chain is built from TRBV30 and TRBJ2-6; D remains ambiguous. The V end lost 4 bases, the J end lost 0 bases, and 10 bases lay between the germline ends. Germline V lookup: CDR1 GTSNPN, CDR2 SVGIG (reference sequence). The CDR3 is 15 residues long. In nucleotides, the CDR3 is TGTGCCTGGATCTCACGGATCTCTGGGGCCAACGTCCTGACTTTC. It translates to CAWISRISGANVLTF.

This clonotype was counted between two and nine times. The genes are TRBV20-1 and TRBJ1-4; D remains ambiguous. The germline CDR1 and CDR2 sequences are DFQATT and SNEGSKA (reference sequence). The CDR3 contains 16 residues. V gave up 6 bases and J gave up 0 bases, with 17 bases separating them. CDR3 amino acids: CSAVGRSGATNEKLFF. The CDR3 nucleotides read TGCAGTGCCGTTGGGCGGTCTGGGGCAACTAATGAAAAACTGTTTTTT.

The gene calls are TRBV28 and TRBJ2-7, with 10 bases identical to TRBD1. The J segment lost 2 bases and the V segment lost 3 bases, leaving 7 bases of the junction unmatched. The CDR3 loop spans 16 amino acids. CDR1 is MDHEN and CDR2 is SYDVKM in the germline V gene. The CDR3 reads CASSFLRDRGTYEQYF. The CDR3 nucleotides read TGTGCCAGCAGTTTCCTCCGGGACAGGGGAACCTACGAGCAGTACTTC.

This clonotype has a count of ten or more. The V call is TRBV27, the J call TRBJ2-3; D unclear. V was cut by 2 bases and J by 2 bases, with 8 bases left in between. CDR3 size: 14 residues. CDR1 is MNHEY and CDR2 is SMNVEV in the germline V gene (reference sequence). The CDR3 DNA follows: TGTGCCAGCAGTTTACGAGAATTCACAGATACGCAGTATTTT. Encoded protein: CASSLREFTDTQYF.

Turning to this clonotype: This may be a read error, as it is one base from a much larger clone. The chain uses TRBV5-1 and TRBJ2-2; a possible D gene is TRBD2 (5 bases). Trimming left V 5 bases short and J 3 bases short, with 14 bases between. CDR1 and CDR2 from the germline V gene are SGHRS and YFSETQ. The CDR3 length is 15 residues. CDR3 protein: CASRRMRVDTGELFF. The CDR3 nucleotides read TGCGCCAGCAGGCGGATGCGGGTTGACACCGGGGAGCTGTTTTTT.

This clonotype was seen ten or more times. As DNA, the CDR3 is TGTGCCAGCAGCTTAGTACCAAACAAGGCCGAGCAGTACTTC. It translates to CASSLVPNKAEQYF. This chain connects TRBV11-2 to TRBJ2-7; D is unresolved. Per the germline V gene, CDR1 is SGHAT and CDR2 is FQNNGV. Trimming stripped 1 base from V and 6 bases from J, with 13 bases between. The CDR3 is 14 amino acids.

This clonotype has a count of ten or more. The chain links TRBV12-5 to TRBJ2-2, with TRBD2 as a possible D gene (6 bases). The germline V gene has CDR1 LGHNT and CDR2 FRNRAP. V was clipped by 3 bases and J by 7 bases, with 9 bases between them. This CDR3 region has 13 residues. The CDR3 DNA reads as TGTGCTAGTGGTTTCCGGGGGAACGGGGAGCTGTTTTTT. Amino acid sequence: CASGFRGNGELFF.

A remark on this clonotype: A read error is possible here, since a much larger clone lies one base away. This rearrangement joins TRBV30 to TRBJ2-1; 10 bases agree with TRBD2. The J call may be mistaken, given a closer DNA end match to TRBJ2-7. Germline-derived CDR1 and CDR2 are GTSNPN and SVGIG (reference sequence). The CDR3 totals 15 residues. CDR3 sequence (DNA): TGTGCCTGGAGCGCTAGCGGGAGCGGGTACAATGAGCAGTACTTC. The encoded protein is CAWSASGSGYNEQYF.

V usage is TRBV24-1 and J usage is TRBJ2-1; TRBD2 agrees at 7 bases. The CDR3 is made up of 15 amino acids. The V gene's germline CDR1 is KGHDR and CDR2 SFDVKD. Trimming at V came to 6 bases and at J to 0 bases, leaving 4 bases not matched to a gene. The CDR3 loop reads CATSPGRGSYNEQFF. The CDR3 coding sequence is TGTGCCACCAGTCCAGGGAGGGGCTCCTACAATGAGCAGTTCTTC.

This clonotype was counted at least ten times. V gene TRBV12-5 combines with J gene TRBJ1-2, with D perhaps TRBD1 (6 bases). Germline assignment: CDR1 LGHNT and CDR2 FRNRAP. The V gene lost 7 bases and the J gene lost 3 bases, with 12 bases spanning the gap. The CDR3 is made up of 13 amino acids. The CDR3 bases are TGTGCTAGTGCCCCGGGGGGCGACTATGGCTACACCTTC. Its translation is CASAPGGDYGYTF.

This clonotype was seen many times. The chain carries TRBV28 and TRBJ1-5; D call uncertain. This CDR3 contains 18 residues. Germline values: CDR1 MDHEN, CDR2 SYDVKM. Trimming shortened V by 4 bases and J by 5 bases, and 24 bases separated the two germline ends. This CDR3 is CASSSSLRGSPPHQPQHF. CDR3 coding DNA: TGTGCCAGCAGTTCATCCTTACGAGGATCTCCCCCACATCAGCCCCAGCATTTT.

This clonotype was observed a handful of times. The chain combines TRBV6-1 with TRBJ2-4; 9 bases are shared with TRBD2. The ends lost 2 bases at V and 5 bases at J; junction bases unmatched: 4. Germline V gives CDR1 MNHNS, CDR2 SASEGT. The CDR3 has 15 residues. The chain's CDR3 is CASSELAGKENIQYF. CDR3 nucleotide sequence: TGTGCCAGCAGTGAACTAGCGGGGAAAGAAAACATTCAGTACTTC.

This clonotype was recorded many times. The rearrangement links TRBV10-3 to TRBJ2-7, with D possibly TRBD2 on 5 matching bases. Germline CDR1 reads ENHRY; CDR2 reads SYGVKD. The CDR3 sequence is 13 residues long. Trimming removed 2 bases from V and 0 bases from J, with 5 bases in between. In DNA form, the CDR3 reads TGTGCCATCAGTGAGGGGAGCTCCTACGAGCAGTACTTC. Protein sequence: CAISEGSSYEQYF.

There are many counts of this clonotype. This chain uses TRBV7-8 with TRBJ2-1, with 9 bases that match TRBD1. The CDR3 consists of 13 residues. The V gene's germline CDR1 is SGHVS and CDR2 FQNEAQ. Losses at the gene ends were 4 bases for V and 8 bases for J; bases not matched to a gene: 3. The CDR3 region has the DNA TGTGCCAGCAGCTGGGACAGGGAGCATGAGCAGTTCTTC. Amino acids: CASSWDREHEQFF.

This chain joins TRBV4-1 and TRBJ1-2, with D perhaps TRBD1 (6 bases). Germline lookup yields CDR1 MGHRA and CDR2 YSYEKL. V gave up 1 base and J gave up 7 bases, with 19 bases separating them. The CDR3 runs 16 residues. The CDR3 DNA reads TGCGCCAGCAGCCAAGGGGGATACGGGGGGCGAGGTGGCTACACCTTC. It translates to CASSQGGYGGRGGYTF.